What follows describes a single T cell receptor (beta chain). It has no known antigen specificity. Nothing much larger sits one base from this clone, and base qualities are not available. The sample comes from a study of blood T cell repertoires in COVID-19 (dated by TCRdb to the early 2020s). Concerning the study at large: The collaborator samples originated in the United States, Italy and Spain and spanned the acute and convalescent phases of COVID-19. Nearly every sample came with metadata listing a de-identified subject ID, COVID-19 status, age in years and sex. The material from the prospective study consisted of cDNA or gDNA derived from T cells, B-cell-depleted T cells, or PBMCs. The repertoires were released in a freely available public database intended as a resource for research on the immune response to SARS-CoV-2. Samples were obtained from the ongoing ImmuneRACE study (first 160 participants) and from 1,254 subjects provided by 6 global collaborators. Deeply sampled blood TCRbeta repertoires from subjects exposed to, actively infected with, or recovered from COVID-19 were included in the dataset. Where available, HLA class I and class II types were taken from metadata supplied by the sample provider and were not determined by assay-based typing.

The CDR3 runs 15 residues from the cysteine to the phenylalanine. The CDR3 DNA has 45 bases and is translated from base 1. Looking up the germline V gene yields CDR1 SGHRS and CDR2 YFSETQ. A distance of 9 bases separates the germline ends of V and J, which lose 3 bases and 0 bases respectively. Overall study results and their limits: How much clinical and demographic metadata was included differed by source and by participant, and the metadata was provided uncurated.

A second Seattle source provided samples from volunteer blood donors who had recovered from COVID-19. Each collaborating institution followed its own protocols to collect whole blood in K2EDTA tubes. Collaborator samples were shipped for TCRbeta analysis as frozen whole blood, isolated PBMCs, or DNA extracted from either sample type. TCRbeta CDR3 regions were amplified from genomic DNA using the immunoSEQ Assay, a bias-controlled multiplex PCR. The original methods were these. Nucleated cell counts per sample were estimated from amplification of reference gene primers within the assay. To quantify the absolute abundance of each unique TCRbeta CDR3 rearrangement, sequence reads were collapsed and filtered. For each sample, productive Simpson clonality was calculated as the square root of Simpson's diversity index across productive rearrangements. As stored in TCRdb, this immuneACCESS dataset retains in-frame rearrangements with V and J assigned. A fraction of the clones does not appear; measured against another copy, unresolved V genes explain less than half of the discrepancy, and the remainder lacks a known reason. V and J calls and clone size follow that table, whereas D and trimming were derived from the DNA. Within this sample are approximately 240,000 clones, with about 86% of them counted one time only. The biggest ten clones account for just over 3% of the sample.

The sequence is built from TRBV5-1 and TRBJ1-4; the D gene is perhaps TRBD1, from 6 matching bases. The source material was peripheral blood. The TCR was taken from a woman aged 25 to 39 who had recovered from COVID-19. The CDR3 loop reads CASSWTDATNEKLFF. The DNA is TGCGCCAGCAGCTGGACAGATGCAACTAATGAAAAACTGTTTTTT. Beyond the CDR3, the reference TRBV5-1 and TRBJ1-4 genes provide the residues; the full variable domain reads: KAGVTQTPRYLIKTRGQQVTLSCSPISGHRSVSWYQQTPGQGLQFLFEYFSETQRNKGNFPGRFSGRQFSNSRSEMNVSTLELGDSALYLCASSWTDATNEKLFFGSGTQLSVL.